This TCR beta chain appears in the sequencing data of a study of cytomegalovirus exposure and HLA in healthy donors. The study's findings and limits: Some TCR beta chains (roughly 160 of them) were listed as cytomegalovirus-associated. Rarity characterized most TCR sequences, yet some public TCRs appeared in many donors.

The PCR ran on 60 Vbeta and 13 Jbeta primers. Libraries were prepared by immunoSEQ multiplex PCR; TCRdb keeps only in-frame clonotypes and omits some of them. The table lists 170,000 or so clones, roughly 80% of them singletons. All the people who gave samples were healthy bone marrow donors. This clone was recorded a few times. Its specificity is not known. The CDR3 is made up of 16 amino acids. With V trimmed by 4 bases and J by 2 bases, 10 bases remained unmatched. Germline loops: CDR1 SGDLS, CDR2 YYNGEE. This TCR came from a boy between 10 and 17 years old in good health and CMV-seronegative. This chain links TRBV9 with TRBJ2-7; 9 nucleotides agree with TRBD1. Sequenced sample: PBMCs. CDR3 loop: CASSPRTGQGAYEQYF. The DNA for the CDR3 is TGTGCCAGCAGCCCTCGAACGGGACAGGGTGCCTACGAGCAGTACTTC.